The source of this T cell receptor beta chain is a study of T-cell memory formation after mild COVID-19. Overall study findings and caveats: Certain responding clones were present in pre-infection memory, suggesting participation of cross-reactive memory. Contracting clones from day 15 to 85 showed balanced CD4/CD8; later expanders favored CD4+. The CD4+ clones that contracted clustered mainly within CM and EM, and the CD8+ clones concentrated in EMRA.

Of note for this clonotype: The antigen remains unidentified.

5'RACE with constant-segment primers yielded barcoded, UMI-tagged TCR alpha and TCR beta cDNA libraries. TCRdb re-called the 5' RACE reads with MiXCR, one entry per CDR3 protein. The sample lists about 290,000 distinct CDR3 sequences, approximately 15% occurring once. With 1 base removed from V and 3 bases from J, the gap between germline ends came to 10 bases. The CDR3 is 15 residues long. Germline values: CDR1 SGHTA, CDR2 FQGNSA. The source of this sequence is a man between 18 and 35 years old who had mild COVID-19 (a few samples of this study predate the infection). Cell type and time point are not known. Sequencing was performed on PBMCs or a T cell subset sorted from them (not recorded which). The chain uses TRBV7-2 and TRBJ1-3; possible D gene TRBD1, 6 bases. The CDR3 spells CASSLVWGLGNTIYF. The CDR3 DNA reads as TGTGCCAGCAGCTTAGTTTGGGGGCTTGGAAACACCATATATTTT. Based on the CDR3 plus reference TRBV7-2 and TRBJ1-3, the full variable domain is GAGVSQSPSNKVTEKGKDVELRCDPISGHTALYWYRQSLGQGLEFLIYFQGNSAPDKSGLPSDRFSAERTGGSVSTLTIQRTQQEDSAVYLCASSLVWGLGNTIYFGEGSWLTVV.